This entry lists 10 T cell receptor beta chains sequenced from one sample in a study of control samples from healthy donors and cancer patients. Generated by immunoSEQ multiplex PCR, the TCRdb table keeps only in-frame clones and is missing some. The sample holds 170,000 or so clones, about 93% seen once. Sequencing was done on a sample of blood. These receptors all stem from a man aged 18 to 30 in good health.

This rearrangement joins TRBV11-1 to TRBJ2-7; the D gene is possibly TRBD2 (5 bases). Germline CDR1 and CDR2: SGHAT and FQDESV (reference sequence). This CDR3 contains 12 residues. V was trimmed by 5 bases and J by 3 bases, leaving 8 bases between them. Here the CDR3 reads CASSLGDYEQYF. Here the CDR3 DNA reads TGTGCCAGCAGCCTCGGGGACTACGAGCAGTACTTC.

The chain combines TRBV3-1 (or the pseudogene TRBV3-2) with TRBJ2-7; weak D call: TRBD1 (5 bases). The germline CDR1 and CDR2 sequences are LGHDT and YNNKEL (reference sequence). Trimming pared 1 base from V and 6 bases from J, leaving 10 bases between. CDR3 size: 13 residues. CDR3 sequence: CASSQADISEQYF. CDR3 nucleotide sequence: TGTGCCAGCAGCCAAGCGGACATCTCCGAGCAGTACTTC.

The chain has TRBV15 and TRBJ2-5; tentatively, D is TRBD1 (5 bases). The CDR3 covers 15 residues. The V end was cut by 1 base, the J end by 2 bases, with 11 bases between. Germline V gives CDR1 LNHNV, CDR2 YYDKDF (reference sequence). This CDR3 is CATSRAQDIQETQYF. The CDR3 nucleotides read TGTGCCACCAGCAGAGCACAGGATATTCAAGAGACCCAGTACTTC.

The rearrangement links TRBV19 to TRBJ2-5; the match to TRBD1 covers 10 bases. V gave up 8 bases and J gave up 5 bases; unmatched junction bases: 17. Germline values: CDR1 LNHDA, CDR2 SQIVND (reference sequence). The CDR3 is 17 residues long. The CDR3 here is CASSIAGTGAALETQYF. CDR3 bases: TGTGCCAGTTCTATCGCCGGGACAGGGGCCGCTTTGGAGACCCAGTACTTC.

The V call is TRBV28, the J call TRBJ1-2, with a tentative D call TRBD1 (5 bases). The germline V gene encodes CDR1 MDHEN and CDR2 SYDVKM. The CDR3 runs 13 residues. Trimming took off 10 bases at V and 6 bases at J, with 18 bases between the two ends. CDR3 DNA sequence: TGTGCCACCGCGTGGATACAGGTTAATGGCTACACCTTC. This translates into CATAWIQVNGYTF.

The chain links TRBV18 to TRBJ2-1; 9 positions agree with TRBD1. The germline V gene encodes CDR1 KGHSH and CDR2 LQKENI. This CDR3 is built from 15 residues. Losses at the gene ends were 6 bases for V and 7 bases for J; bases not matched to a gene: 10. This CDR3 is CASSDYWTGVNEQFF. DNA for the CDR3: TGTGCCAGCTCGGATTATTGGACAGGGGTGAATGAGCAGTTCTTC. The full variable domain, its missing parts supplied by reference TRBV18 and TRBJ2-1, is NAGVMQNPRHLVRRRGQEARLRCSPMKGHSHVYWYRQLPEEGLKFMVYLQKENIIDESGMPKERFSAEFPKEGPSILRIQQVVRGDSAAYFCASSDYWTGVNEQFFGPGTRLTVL.

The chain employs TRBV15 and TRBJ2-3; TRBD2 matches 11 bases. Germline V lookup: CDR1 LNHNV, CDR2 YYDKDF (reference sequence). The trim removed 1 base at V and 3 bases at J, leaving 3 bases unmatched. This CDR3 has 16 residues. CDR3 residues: CATSRARLAGTDTQYF. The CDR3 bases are TGTGCCACCAGCAGAGCAAGACTAGCGGGAACAGATACGCAGTATTTT. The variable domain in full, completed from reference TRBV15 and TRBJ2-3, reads DAMVIQNPRYQVTQFGKPVTLSCSQTLNHNVMYWYQQKSSQAPKLLFHYYDKDFNNEADTPDNFQSRRPNTSFCFLDIRSPGLGDTAMYLCATSRARLAGTDTQYFGPGTRLTVL.

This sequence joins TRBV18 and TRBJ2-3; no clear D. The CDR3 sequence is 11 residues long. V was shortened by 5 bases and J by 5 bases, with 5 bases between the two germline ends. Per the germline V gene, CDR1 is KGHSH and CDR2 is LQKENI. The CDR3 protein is CASSYQDTQYF. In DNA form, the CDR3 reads TGTGCCAGCTCATACCAAGATACGCAGTATTTT.

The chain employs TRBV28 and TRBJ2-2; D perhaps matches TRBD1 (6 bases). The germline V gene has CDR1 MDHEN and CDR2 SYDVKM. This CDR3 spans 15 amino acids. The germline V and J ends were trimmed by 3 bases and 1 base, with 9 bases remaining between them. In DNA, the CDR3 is TGTGCCAGCAGTTTTGCAGGGGAGAACACCGGGGAGCTGTTTTTT. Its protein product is CASSFAGENTGELFF.

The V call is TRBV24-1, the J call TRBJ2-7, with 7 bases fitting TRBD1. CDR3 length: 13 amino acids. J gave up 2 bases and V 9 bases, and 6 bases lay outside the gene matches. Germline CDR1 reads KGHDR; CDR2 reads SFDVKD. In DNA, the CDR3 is TGTGCCACCGGTCCAGGGGGTCCCTACGAGCAGTACTTC. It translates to CATGPGGPYEQYF.